Listed here is a single T cell receptor beta chain. What it recognizes is unknown. This sample was taken from a study of shared clonotypes between healthy human individuals. CD45RO-negative cells were positively selected for CCR7, leaving out terminally differentiated effector memory CD45RA+ cells. The data were produced by immunoSEQ multiplex PCR, yet TCRdb's version contains in-frame clones alone and is incomplete. The repertoire includes about 2,100,000 clones, under 95% of them detected once, and about 1.5% sits in the top ten. Broader study findings: Estimated clonotype richness was generally higher in naive than memory subsets.

The V gene's germline CDR1 is PRHDT and CDR2 FYEKMQ (reference sequence). The CDR3 length is 15 residues. Trimming cost V 6 bases and J 12 bases; bases outside gene matches: 17. Sample: naive CD8+ T cells from PBMCs. The rearrangement joins TRBV13 to TRBJ2-1, with TRBD2 matching over 7 bases. This sequence originates from a man aged 18 to 30 in good health. Some clones in this sample may be carry-over from other donors' samples. The CDR3 nucleotides are TGTGCCAGCAGTTCGGCGTGGGAGGGGCAGTTTGTGCAGTTCTTC. Encoded protein: CASSSAWEGQFVQFF. Full variable domain (missing parts from reference TRBV13 and TRBJ2-1): AAGVIQSPRHLIKEKRETATLKCYPIPRHDTVYWYQQGPGQDPQFLISFYEKMQSDKGSIPDRFSAQQFSDYHSELNMSSLELGDSALYFCASSSAWEGQFVQFFGPGTRLTVL.